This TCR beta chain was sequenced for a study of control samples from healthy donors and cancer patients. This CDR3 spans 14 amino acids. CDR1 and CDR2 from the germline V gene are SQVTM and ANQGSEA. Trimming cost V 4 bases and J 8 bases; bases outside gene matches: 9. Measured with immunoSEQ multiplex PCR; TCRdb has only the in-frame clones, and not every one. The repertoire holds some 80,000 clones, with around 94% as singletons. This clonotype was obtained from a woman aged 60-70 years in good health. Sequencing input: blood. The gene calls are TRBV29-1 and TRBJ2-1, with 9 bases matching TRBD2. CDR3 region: CSVVGSGSIDEQFF. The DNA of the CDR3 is TGCAGCGTTGTCGGTAGCGGGAGTATCGATGAGCAGTTCTTC.